Presented here are 30 T cell receptor beta chains from one specimen sequenced in a study of T cell responses to AZD1222 COVID-19 vaccine. The table came from immunoSEQ multiplex PCR; TCRdb's copy has only in-frame clones and leaves some out. Of about 120,000 clones in the sample, approximately 88% were seen once. The specimen comprised peripheral blood, sampled on day 0 of MenACWY control vaccination. Receptor source: an adult in good health.

The genes are TRBV3-1 (or the pseudogene TRBV3-2) and TRBJ1-1; maybe TRBD1 (6 bases). V lost 1 base, J lost 0 bases, and 9 bases lay in between. CDR1 is LGHDT, CDR2 YNNKEL, per germline (reference sequence). The CDR3 extends over 15 amino acids. The CDR3 DNA sequence: TGTGCCAGCAGCCAAGTAGCAGGGGTGAACACTGAAGCTTTCTTT. This gives the protein CASSQVAGVNTEAFF.

This chain joins TRBV30 and TRBJ1-4; the D is unclear. Germline loops: CDR1 GTSNPN, CDR2 SVGIG (reference sequence). V was pared by 6 bases and J by 4 bases, with 9 bases between. There are 12 residues in the CDR3. The CDR3 loop is CACQTINEKLFF. Written as DNA, the CDR3 is TGTGCCTGCCAAACGATTAATGAAAAACTGTTTTTT.

This clone was seen a few times. V and J are TRBV7-9 and TRBJ2-7; D is unclear. The germline CDR1 and CDR2 sequences are SEHNR and FQNEAQ (reference sequence). The CDR3 consists of 13 residues. V was cut by 4 bases and J by 6 bases, with 13 bases left in between. The CDR3, as DNA: TGTGCCAGCAGCTCATCCGGACGCATCGAGCAGTACTTC. Protein product: CASSSSGRIEQYF.

CDR3 nucleotide sequence: TGCAGTGCTAGTGTAGTAAACTATGGCTACACCTTC. Its protein is CSASVVNYGYTF. The V call is TRBV20-1, the J call TRBJ1-2, with D hard to call. CDR1 is DFQATT, CDR2 SNEGSKA, per germline (reference sequence). The CDR3 is made up of 12 amino acids. Between the trimmed V and J ends, which lost 3 bases and 2 bases, there was a span of 7 bases.

The chain joins TRBV5-1 to TRBJ2-5; possibly TRBD1 or TRBD2 for D (6 bases each). Trimming stripped 2 bases from V and 3 bases from J, with 14 bases between. Per the germline V gene, CDR1 is SGHRS and CDR2 is YFSETQ. The CDR3 is 15 residues long. The DNA for the CDR3 is TGCGCCAGCAGCTTCAACCCAGGGGAGGAAGAGACCCAGTACTTC. This codes for CASSFNPGEEETQYF.

The chain links TRBV6-6 to TRBJ2-5, with 10 bases aligning to TRBD1. Germline V gene sequence: CDR1 MNHNY, CDR2 SVGAGI (reference sequence). The CDR3 consists of 17 residues. After removal of 7 bases from V and 3 bases from J, the junction contained 14 bases not matched to a gene. In DNA form, the CDR3 reads TGTGCCAGCAATCGGGACAGGGGCTATGGATTGAAAGAGACCCAGTACTTC. It specifies CASNRDRGYGLKETQYF.

The V call is TRBV30, the J call TRBJ2-7; 7 positions agree with TRBD1. Germline V gene lookup returns CDR1 GTSNPN and CDR2 SVGIG (reference sequence). The V gene end was trimmed by 5 bases and the J gene end by 1 base; junction bases not matched to a gene: 5. This CDR3 is built from 13 residues. CDR3 sequence: CAWGTDRSYEQYF. The DNA for the CDR3 is TGTGCCTGGGGGACAGACAGATCCTACGAGCAGTACTTC.

The chain has TRBV5-1 and TRBJ1-1; TRBD1 is a possible D gene (6 bases). This CDR3 has 16 amino acids. Germline loops: CDR1 SGHRS, CDR2 YFSETQ. V was shortened by 1 base and J by 4 bases, with 17 bases between the two germline ends. The CDR3 coding sequence is TGCGCCAGCAGCTTGCTCGCGATTCGAGGGGGCACTGAAGCTTTCTTT. It translates to CASSLLAIRGGTEAFF.

The V and J genes are TRBV5-5 and TRBJ2-2; D remains unclear. With 0 bases removed from V and 9 bases from J, the gap between germline ends came to 3 bases. The length of the CDR3 is 11 residues. The germline CDR1 and CDR2 sequences are SGHKS and YYEKEE (reference sequence). For the CDR3, the DNA is TGTGCCAGCAGCTTGGATAGGGAGCTGTTTTTT. It yields the protein CASSLDRELFF. Together with reference TRBV5-5 and TRBJ2-2, the CDR3 gives the full variable domain: DAGVTQSPTHLIKTRGQQVTLRCSPISGHKSVSWYQQVLGQGPQFIFQYYEKEERGRGNFPDRFSARQFPNYSSELNVNALLLGDSALYLCASSLDRELFFGEGSRLTVL.

The V and J genes are TRBV6-5 and TRBJ1-1; 10 positions agree with TRBD1. Germline V lookup: CDR1 MNHEY, CDR2 SVGAGI. The CDR3 has 15 residues. The junction had 8 bases not matched to a gene; V was cut back by 7 bases and J by 3 bases. DNA of the CDR3: TGTGCCAGCACCATGGGGGGGACAGGGGACACTGAAGCTTTCTTT. Protein sequence: CASTMGGTGDTEAFF.

V usage is TRBV28 and J usage is TRBJ2-1; D perhaps matches TRBD2 (5 bases). The germline CDR1 and CDR2 sequences are MDHEN and SYDVKM. V was shortened by 2 bases and J by 7 bases, with 6 bases between the two germline ends. CDR3 length: 12 residues. In DNA, the CDR3 is TGTGCCAGCAGTTTAAGGAGGAATGAGCAGTTCTTC. This encodes CASSLRRNEQFF.

The genes are TRBV19 and TRBJ1-1; D is unresolved. CDR1 is LNHDA and CDR2 is SQIVND in the germline V gene (reference sequence). V was pared by 3 bases and J by 7 bases, with 12 bases between. CDR3 size: 13 residues. CDR3 coding DNA: TGTGCCAGTAGTATTCTGGGCCGGTTTGAAGCTTTCTTT. It encodes CASSILGRFEAFF.

This clone has just a few counts. DNA of the CDR3: TGCGCCAGCAGCTTGGCTGCGGGAGGGCTTAACGAGCAGTACTTC. Translating gives CASSLAAGGLNEQYF. The rearrangement uses TRBV5-1 and TRBJ2-7; 9 nucleotides agree with TRBD2. Trimming cost V 0 bases and J 5 bases; bases outside gene matches: 6. The CDR3 length is 15 residues. Germline assignment: CDR1 SGHRS and CDR2 YFSETQ. Supplemented by reference TRBV5-1 and TRBJ2-7, the full variable domain reads KAGVTQTPRYLIKTRGQQVTLSCSPISGHRSVSWYQQTPGQGLQFLFEYFSETQRNKGNFPGRFSGRQFSNSRSEMNVSTLELGDSALYLCASSLAAGGLNEQYFGPGTRLTVT.

This clone showed up just once. V is TRBV15 and J is TRBJ1-1, with unresolved D. Trimming took off 1 base at V and 5 bases at J, with 14 bases between the two ends. The CDR3 is 15 residues long. Germline values: CDR1 LNHNV, CDR2 YYDKDF (reference sequence). The CDR3 loop is CATSRVRAAGTEAFF. The DNA of the CDR3 is TGTGCCACCAGCAGAGTAAGGGCAGCGGGTACTGAAGCTTTCTTT.

The genes are TRBV5-1 and TRBJ1-2, with 8 bases fitting TRBD1. The CDR3 extends over 15 amino acids. With V trimmed by 4 bases and J by 4 bases, 9 bases remained unmatched. CDR1 is SGHRS, CDR2 YFSETQ, per germline. This CDR3 is CASSTWTGLGYGYTF. Written as DNA, the CDR3 is TGCGCCAGCAGCACTTGGACAGGGCTTGGCTATGGCTACACCTTC.

The J gene is TRBJ2-2, the V gene TRBV9; possibly TRBD2 for D (6 bases). The CDR3 contains 14 residues. Germline V CDR1 and CDR2: SGDLS, YYNGEE. V shed 6 bases and J shed 2 bases, with 11 bases lying between them. As DNA, the CDR3 is TGTGCCAGCAAAGCGGGCGGTAACACCGGGGAGCTGTTTTTT. It codes for CASKAGGNTGELFF. The whole variable domain, filled in from reference TRBV9 and TRBJ2-2, reads DSGVTQTPKHLITATGQRVTLRCSPRSGDLSVYWYQQSLDQGLQFLIQYYNGEERAKGNILERFSAQQFPDLHSELNLSSLELGDSALYFCASKAGGNTGELFFGEGSRLTVL.

The chain couples TRBV11-2 to TRBJ1-2; 7 bases are a match to TRBD1. Trimming at V came to 3 bases and at J to 2 bases, leaving 0 bases not matched to a gene. Germline CDR1 and CDR2: SGHAT and FQNNGV. The CDR3 is made up of 13 amino acids. CDR3 bases: TGTGCCAGCAGCTTGGGACAGAACTATGGCTACACCTTC. Translating it yields CASSLGQNYGYTF. The entire variable domain, with the rest obtained from reference TRBV11-2 and TRBJ1-2, is as follows: EAGVAQSPRYKIIEKRQSVAFWCNPISGHATLYWYQQILGQGPKLLIQFQNNGVVDDSQLPKDRFSAERLKGVDSTLKIQPAKLEDSAVYLCASSLGQNYGYTFGSGTRLTVV.

This chain joins TRBV7-9 and TRBJ2-1, with 8 bases lining up with TRBD2. V lost 3 bases and J lost 10; bases outside the gene matches: 11. There are 15 residues in the CDR3. CDR1 and CDR2 from the germline V gene are SEHNR and FQNEAQ (reference sequence). DNA for the CDR3: TGTGCCAGCAGCTTGGATGGGCTAGCGGGTTTAGAGCAGTTCTTC. This codes for CASSLDGLAGLEQFF.

The chain recombines TRBV28 with TRBJ1-4, with D possibly TRBD1 on 5 matching bases. Germline V gene lookup returns CDR1 MDHEN and CDR2 SYDVKM. The V end lost 2 bases, the J end lost 3 bases, and 10 bases lay between the germline ends. The CDR3 totals 15 residues. This CDR3 is CASSLTGTANEKLFF. The CDR3 coding sequence is TGTGCCAGCAGTTTAACGGGGACTGCTAATGAAAAACTGTTTTTT.

The V and J genes are TRBV20-1 and TRBJ2-7; D is unclear. This CDR3 contains 11 residues. Trimming cost V 8 bases and J 3 bases, with 11 bases left between them. Germline assignment: CDR1 DFQATT and CDR2 SNEGSKA (reference sequence). The CDR3 loop reads CSSHTHYEQYF. The CDR3, as DNA: TGCAGTTCCCACACCCACTACGAGCAGTACTTC.

V gene TRBV6-5 combines with J gene TRBJ2-3; D is ambiguous. With 4 bases removed from V and 4 bases from J, the gap between germline ends came to 15 bases. This CDR3 has 15 residues. Per the germline V gene, CDR1 is MNHEY and CDR2 is SVGAGI. The chain's CDR3 is CASSFLRSFADTQYF. The CDR3 DNA sequence: TGTGCCAGCAGTTTCTTAAGGAGTTTTGCAGATACGCAGTATTTT.

In this sample, this clone turned up a few times. This chain uses TRBV27 with TRBJ2-5; 11 positions agree with TRBD2. CDR3 length: 16 amino acids. V shed 6 bases and J 7 bases; nucleotides not matched to a gene: 13. CDR1 MNHEY and CDR2 SMNVEV come from the germline V gene (reference sequence). In DNA form, the CDR3 reads TGTGCCAGCAGGACAGGATTAGCGGGAGGGCCTGGGACCCAGTACTTC. Its translation is CASRTGLAGGPGTQYF.

DNA for the CDR3: TGTGCCAGCTCACCAAGGGACGGTAAAGCCTACGAGCAGTACTTC. Encoded protein: CASSPRDGKAYEQYF. The V gene is TRBV18, the J gene TRBJ2-7; TRBD1 or TRBD2 may be the D gene (5 bases each). Deletions cut 2 bases from V and 2 bases from J, with 13 bases between. Germline-derived CDR1 and CDR2 are KGHSH and LQKENI. The CDR3 runs to 15 residues.

V gene TRBV5-1 combines with J gene TRBJ1-4; TRBD1 aligns across 7 bases. The germline V gene has CDR1 SGHRS and CDR2 YFSETQ. Unmatched junction bases numbered 13, after V lost 6 bases and J lost 8 bases. This CDR3 comprises 15 residues. The CDR3 loop is CASKRRGQWQEKLFF. The DNA of the CDR3 is TGCGCCAGCAAGCGACGGGGACAGTGGCAGGAAAAACTGTTTTTT.

The rearrangement joins TRBV28 to TRBJ1-2; 7 bases agree with TRBD1. CDR3 length equals 13 residues. The germline V gene has CDR1 MDHEN and CDR2 SYDVKM. V dropped 7 bases and J dropped 8; count of bases not matched to a gene: 10. CDR3 amino acids: CASKGARVLGYTF. The CDR3 nucleotides are TGTGCCAGCAAGGGGGCCAGAGTGTTGGGCTACACCTTC.

Sample share makes this clone medium-sized (0.01 to 0.1%). The genes are TRBV7-9 and TRBJ2-1; 8 bases are shared with TRBD2. The CDR3 is 17 residues long. The germline V gene has CDR1 SEHNR and CDR2 FQNEAQ (reference sequence). J was trimmed by 8 bases and V by 5 bases; bases with no gene match: 17. The CDR3 nucleotides are TGTGCCAGCAGCGCGGGGGGCCGACTAGCGAGAACCCATGAGCAGTTCTTC. Protein product: CASSAGGRLARTHEQFF.

The CDR3 bases are TGTGCCAGCAGCCCCCTGGCTCCAGGGCTTGCTTACGGGACCCAGTACTTC. Its protein product is CASSPLAPGLAYGTQYF. The V gene is TRBV2, the J gene TRBJ2-5; D perhaps matches TRBD1 (5 bases). V was pared by 6 bases and J by 7 bases, with 27 bases between. This CDR3 is built from 17 residues. Germline loops: CDR1 SNHLY, CDR2 FYNNEI. The full variable domain, rest sourced from reference TRBV2 and TRBJ2-5, is EPEVTQTPSHQVTQMGQEVILRCVPISNHLYFYWYRQILGQKVEFLVSFYNNEISEKSEIFDDQFSVERPDGSNFTLKIRSTKLEDSAMYFCASSPLAPGLAYGTQYFGPGTRLLVL.

This chain joins TRBV28 and TRBJ1-5; no reliable D call. V was shortened by 5 bases and J by 3 bases, with 5 bases between the two germline ends. CDR1 and CDR2 from the germline V gene are MDHEN and SYDVKM. This CDR3 contains 12 residues. In DNA, the CDR3 is TGTGCCAGCAGTCCGGCCAATCAGCCCCAGCATTTT. Residues: CASSPANQPQHF.

The chain carries TRBV15 and TRBJ2-7, with a tentative D call TRBD1 (6 bases). This CDR3 has 15 amino acids. Germline V gives CDR1 LNHNV, CDR2 YYDKDF (reference sequence). The V and J ends lost 2 bases and 3 bases respectively, with 14 bases between them. The CDR3 DNA reads as TGTGCCACCAGCAGATCTTTAGGGGGTTTCTACGAGCAGTACTTC. This translates into CATSRSLGGFYEQYF.

The chain couples TRBV9 to TRBJ2-7; TRBD1 matches 7 bases. Germline assignment: CDR1 SGDLS and CDR2 YYNGEE. With 4 bases clipped from V and 0 bases from J, the junction kept 7 bases outside the gene matches. This CDR3 comprises 15 residues. For the CDR3, the DNA is TGTGCCAGCAGCCCCTCGGGACAGACCTCCTACGAGCAGTACTTC. This translates into CASSPSGQTSYEQYF.